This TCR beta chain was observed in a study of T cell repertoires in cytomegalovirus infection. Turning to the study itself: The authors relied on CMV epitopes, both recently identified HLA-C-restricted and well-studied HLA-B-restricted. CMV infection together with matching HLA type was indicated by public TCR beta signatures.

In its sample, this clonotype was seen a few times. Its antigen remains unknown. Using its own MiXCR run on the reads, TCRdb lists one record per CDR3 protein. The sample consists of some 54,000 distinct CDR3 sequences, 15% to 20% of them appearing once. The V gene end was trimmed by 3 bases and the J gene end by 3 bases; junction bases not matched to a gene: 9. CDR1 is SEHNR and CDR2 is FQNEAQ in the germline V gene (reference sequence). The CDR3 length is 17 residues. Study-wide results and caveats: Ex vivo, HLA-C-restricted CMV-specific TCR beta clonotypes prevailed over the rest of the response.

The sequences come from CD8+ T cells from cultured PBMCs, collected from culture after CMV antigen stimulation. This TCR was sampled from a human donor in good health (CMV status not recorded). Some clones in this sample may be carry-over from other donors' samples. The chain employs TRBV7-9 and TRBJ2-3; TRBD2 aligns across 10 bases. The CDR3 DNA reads TGTGCCAGCAGCTTTTCTTCAGCGGGGGGGGAAACAGATACGCAGTATTTT. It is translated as CASSFSSAGGETDTQYF.